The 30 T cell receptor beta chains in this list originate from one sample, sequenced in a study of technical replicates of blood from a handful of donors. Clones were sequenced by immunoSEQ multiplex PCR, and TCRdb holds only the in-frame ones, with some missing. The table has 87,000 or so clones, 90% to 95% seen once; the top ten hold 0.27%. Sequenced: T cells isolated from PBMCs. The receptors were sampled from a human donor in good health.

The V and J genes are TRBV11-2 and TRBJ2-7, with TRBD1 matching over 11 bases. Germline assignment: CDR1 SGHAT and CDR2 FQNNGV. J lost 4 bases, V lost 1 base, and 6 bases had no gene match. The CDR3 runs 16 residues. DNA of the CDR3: TGTGCCAGCAGCTTAGTTAGGGGACAGGGGGAATACGAGCAGTACTTC. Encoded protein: CASSLVRGQGEYEQYF.

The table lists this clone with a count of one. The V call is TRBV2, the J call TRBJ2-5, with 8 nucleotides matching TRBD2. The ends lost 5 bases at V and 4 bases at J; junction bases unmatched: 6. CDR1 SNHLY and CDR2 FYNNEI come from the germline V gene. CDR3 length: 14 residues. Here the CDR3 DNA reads TGTGCCAGCAGTATCGCGCGGGAGGTAGAGACCCAGTACTTC. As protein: CASSIAREVETQYF.

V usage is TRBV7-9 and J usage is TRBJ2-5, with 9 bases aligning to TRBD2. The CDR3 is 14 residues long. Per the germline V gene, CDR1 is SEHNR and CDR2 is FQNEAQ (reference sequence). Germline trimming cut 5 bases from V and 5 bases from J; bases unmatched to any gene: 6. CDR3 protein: CASSGSGGRETQYF. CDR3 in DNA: TGTGCCAGCAGCGGTAGCGGGGGAAGGGAGACCCAGTACTTC.

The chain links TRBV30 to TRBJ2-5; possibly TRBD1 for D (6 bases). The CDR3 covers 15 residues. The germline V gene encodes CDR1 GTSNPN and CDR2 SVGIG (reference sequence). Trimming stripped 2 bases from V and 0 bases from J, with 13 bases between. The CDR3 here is CAWSQGIQDQETQYF. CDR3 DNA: TGTGCCTGGAGTCAGGGGATCCAAGACCAAGAGACCCAGTACTTC.

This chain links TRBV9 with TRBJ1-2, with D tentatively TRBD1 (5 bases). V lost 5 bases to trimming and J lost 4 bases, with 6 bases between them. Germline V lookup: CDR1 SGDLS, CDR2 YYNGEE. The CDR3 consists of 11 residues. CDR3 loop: CASRTGYGYTF. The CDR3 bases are TGTGCCAGCAGAACAGGCTATGGCTACACCTTC. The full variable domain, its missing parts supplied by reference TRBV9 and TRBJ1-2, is DSGVTQTPKHLITATGQRVTLRCSPRSGDLSVYWYQQSLDQGLQFLIQYYNGEERAKGNILERFSAQQFPDLHSELNLSSLELGDSALYFCASRTGYGYTFGSGTRLTVV.

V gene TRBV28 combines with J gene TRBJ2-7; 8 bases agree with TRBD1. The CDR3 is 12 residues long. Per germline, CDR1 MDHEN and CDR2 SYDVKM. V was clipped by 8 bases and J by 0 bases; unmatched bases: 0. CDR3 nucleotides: TGTGCCAGCGGACAGGGCTCCTACGAGCAGTACTTC. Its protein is CASGQGSYEQYF.

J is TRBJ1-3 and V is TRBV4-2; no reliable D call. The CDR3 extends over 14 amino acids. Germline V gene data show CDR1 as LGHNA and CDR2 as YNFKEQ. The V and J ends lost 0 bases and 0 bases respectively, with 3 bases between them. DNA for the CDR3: TGTGCCAGCAGCCAAGACATCTCTGGAAACACCATATATTTT. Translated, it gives CASSQDISGNTIYF.

CDR3 in amino acids: CASTQRGSSYEQYF. CDR3 bases: TGTGCCAGCACTCAAAGGGGGAGCTCCTACGAGCAGTACTTC. The V call is TRBV27, the J call TRBJ2-7, with D possibly TRBD1 on 6 matching bases. In germline, CDR1 is MNHEY, CDR2 SMNVEV (reference sequence). The CDR3 length is 14 residues. The V end lost 7 bases, the J end lost 0 bases, and 13 bases lay between the germline ends.

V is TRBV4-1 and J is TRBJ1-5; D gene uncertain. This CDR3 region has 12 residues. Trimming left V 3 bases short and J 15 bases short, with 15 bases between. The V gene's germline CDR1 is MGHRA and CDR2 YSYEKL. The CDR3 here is CASSHIGGSRHF. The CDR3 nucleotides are TGCGCCAGCAGCCACATCGGCGGGTCCCGGCATTTT.

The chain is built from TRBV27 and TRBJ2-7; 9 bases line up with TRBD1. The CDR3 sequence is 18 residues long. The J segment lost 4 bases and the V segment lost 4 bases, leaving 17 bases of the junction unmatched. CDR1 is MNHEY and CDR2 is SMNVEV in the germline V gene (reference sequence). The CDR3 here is CASSSPEPGQGSQYEQYF. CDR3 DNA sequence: TGTGCCAGCAGTTCCCCTGAACCGGGACAGGGCTCCCAGTACGAGCAGTACTTC.

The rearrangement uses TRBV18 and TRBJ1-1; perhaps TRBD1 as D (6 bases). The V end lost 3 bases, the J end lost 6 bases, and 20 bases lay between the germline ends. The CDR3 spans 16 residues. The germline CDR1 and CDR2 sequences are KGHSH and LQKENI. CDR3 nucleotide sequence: TGTGCCAGCTCACCTACCGAGGGGGTGGTTCTGGCTGAAGCTTTCTTT. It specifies CASSPTEGVVLAEAFF.

CDR3 sequence: CASSPKGEGTQYF. The CDR3 bases are TGTGCCAGCAGCCCCAAGGGAGAGGGTACGCAGTATTTT. This chain links TRBV11-1 with TRBJ2-3, with a weak D call TRBD2 (5 bases). Trimming removed 5 bases at V and 8 bases at J, with 14 bases between. Germline V gives CDR1 SGHAT, CDR2 FQDESV (reference sequence). The CDR3 spans 13 residues. The full variable domain, rest sourced from reference TRBV11-1 and TRBJ2-3, is EAEVAQSPRYKITEKSQAVAFWCDPISGHATLYWYRQILGQGPELLVQFQDESVVDDSQLPKDRFSAERLKGVDSTLKIQPAELGDSAMYLCASSPKGEGTQYFGPGTRLTVL.

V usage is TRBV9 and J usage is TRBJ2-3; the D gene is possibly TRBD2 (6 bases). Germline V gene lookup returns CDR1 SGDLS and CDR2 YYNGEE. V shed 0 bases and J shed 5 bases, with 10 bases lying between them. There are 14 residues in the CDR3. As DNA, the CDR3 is TGTGCCAGCAGCGTAGTCGGGAGTCGAGATACGCAGTATTTT. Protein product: CASSVVGSRDTQYF.

The DNA for the CDR3 is TGTGCCAGCAGTGTACAGGCATCTGGAAACACCATATATTTT. It translates to CASSVQASGNTIYF. This rearrangement joins TRBV6-1 to TRBJ1-3; D is perhaps TRBD1 (5 bases). The CDR3 runs to 14 residues. The V gene's germline CDR1 is MNHNS and CDR2 SASEGT. The V end lost 4 bases, the J end lost 1 base, and 8 bases lay between the germline ends.

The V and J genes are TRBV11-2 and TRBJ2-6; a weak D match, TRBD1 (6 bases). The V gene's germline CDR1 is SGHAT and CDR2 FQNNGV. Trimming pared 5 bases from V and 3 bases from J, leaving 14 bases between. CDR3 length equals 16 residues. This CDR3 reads CASSPFRGGGANVLTF. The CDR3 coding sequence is TGTGCCAGCAGCCCGTTCAGGGGTGGTGGGGCCAACGTCCTGACTTTC.

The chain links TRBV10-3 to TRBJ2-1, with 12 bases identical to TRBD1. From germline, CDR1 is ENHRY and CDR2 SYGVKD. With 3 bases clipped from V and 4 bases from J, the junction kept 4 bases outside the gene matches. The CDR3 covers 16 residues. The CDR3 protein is CAISEPGQGAYNEQFF. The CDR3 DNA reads TGTGCCATCAGTGAACCGGGACAGGGGGCATACAATGAGCAGTTCTTC.

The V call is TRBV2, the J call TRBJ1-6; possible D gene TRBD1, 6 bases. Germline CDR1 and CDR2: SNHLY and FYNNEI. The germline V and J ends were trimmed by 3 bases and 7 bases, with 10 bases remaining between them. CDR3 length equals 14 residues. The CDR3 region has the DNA TGTGCCAGCAGTGAGAGGACAGAAAATTCACCCCTCCACTTT. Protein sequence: CASSERTENSPLHF.

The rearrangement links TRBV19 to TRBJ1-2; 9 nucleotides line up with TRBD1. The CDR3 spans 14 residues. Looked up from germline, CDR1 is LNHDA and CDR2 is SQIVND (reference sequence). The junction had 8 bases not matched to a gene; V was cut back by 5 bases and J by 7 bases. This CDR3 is CASSSTDRGRGYTF. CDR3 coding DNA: TGTGCCAGTAGTTCCACGGACAGGGGACGTGGCTACACCTTC.

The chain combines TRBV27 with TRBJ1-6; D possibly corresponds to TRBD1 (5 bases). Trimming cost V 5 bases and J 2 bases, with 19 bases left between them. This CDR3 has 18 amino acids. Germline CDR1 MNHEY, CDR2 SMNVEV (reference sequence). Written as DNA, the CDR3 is TGTGCCAGCAGTCCCACCGCCGGGGGTCTGCCCTATAATTCACCCCTCCACTTT. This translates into CASSPTAGGLPYNSPLHF.

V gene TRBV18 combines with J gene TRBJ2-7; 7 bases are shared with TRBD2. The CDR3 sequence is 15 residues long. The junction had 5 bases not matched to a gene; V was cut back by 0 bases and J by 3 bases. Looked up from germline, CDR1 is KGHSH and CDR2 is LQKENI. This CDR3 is CASSPPGGGGYEQYF. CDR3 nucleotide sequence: TGTGCCAGCTCACCACCGGGCGGGGGAGGCTACGAGCAGTACTTC.

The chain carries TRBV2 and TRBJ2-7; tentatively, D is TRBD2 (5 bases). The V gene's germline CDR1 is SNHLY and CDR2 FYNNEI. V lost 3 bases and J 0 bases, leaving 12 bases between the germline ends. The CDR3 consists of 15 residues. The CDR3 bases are TGTGCCAGCAGTGAGGTGCGGAGGAGCTCCTACGAGCAGTACTTC. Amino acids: CASSEVRRSSYEQYF.

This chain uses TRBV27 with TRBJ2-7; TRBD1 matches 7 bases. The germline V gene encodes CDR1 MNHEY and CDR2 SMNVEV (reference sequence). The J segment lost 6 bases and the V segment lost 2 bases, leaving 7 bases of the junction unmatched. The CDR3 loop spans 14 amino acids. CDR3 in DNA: TGTGCCAGCAGTTTAAGACAGGGTTTTGGCGAGCAGTACTTC. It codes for CASSLRQGFGEQYF.

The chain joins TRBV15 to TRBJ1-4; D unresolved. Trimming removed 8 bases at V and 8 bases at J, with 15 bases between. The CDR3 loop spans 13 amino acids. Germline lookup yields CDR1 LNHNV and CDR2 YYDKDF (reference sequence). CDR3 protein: CATLGEGPEKLFF. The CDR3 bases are TGTGCCACCCTCGGGGAAGGCCCAGAAAAACTGTTTTTT.

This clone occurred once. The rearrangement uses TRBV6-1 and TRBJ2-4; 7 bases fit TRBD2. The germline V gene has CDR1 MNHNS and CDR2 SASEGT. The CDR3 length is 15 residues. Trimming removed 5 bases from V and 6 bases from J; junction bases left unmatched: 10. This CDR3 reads CASSLLALRGNIQYF. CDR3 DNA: TGTGCCAGCAGTTTACTAGCGCTAAGGGGAAACATTCAGTACTTC.

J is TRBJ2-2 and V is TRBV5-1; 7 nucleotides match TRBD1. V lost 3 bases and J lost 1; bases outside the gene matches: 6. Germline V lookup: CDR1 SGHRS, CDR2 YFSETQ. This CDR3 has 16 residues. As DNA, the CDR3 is TGCGCCAGCAGCTCGACCGGGACAGTGAACACCGGGGAGCTGTTTTTT. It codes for CASSSTGTVNTGELFF.

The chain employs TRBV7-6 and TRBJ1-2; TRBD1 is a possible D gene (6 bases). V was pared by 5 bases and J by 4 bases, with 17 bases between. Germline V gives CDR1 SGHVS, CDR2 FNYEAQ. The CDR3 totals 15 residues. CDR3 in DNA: TGTGCCAGCAGCCCCTACTCGACAGGTACCTATGGCTACACCTTC. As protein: CASSPYSTGTYGYTF. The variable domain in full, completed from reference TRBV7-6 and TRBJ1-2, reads GAGVSQSPRYKVTKRGQDVALRCDPISGHVSLYWYRQALGQGPEFLTYFNYEAQQDKSGLPNDRFSAERPEGSISTLTIQRTEQRDSAMYRCASSPYSTGTYGYTFGSGTRLTVV.

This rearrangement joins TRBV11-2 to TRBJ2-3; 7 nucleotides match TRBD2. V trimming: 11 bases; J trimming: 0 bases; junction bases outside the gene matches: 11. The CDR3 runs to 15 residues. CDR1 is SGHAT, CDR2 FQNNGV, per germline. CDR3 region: CACRGISGSTDTQYF. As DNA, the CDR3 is TGTGCCTGCCGAGGGATTAGCGGGAGCACAGATACGCAGTATTTT.

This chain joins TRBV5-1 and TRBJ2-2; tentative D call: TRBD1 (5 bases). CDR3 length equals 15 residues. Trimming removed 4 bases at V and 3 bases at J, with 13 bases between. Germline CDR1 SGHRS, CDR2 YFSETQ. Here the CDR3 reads CASSPTVADTGELFF. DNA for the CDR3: TGCGCCAGCAGCCCGACAGTCGCCGACACCGGGGAGCTGTTTTTT.

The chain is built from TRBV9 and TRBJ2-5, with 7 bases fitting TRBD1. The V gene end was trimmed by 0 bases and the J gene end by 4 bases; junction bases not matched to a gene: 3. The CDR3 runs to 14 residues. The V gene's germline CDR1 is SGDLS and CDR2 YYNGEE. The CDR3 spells CASSVGRGRETQYF. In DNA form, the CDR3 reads TGTGCCAGCAGCGTAGGCAGGGGGAGAGAGACCCAGTACTTC.

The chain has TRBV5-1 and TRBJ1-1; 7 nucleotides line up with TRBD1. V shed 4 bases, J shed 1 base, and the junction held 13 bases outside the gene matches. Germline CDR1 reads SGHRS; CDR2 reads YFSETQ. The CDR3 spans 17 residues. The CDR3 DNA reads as TGCGCCAGCAGCCAGGGCTACAGGGGCCAATCGAACACTGAAGCTTTCTTT. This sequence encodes CASSQGYRGQSNTEAFF.